Listed below are T cell receptor beta chains from one sample, sequenced in a study of T cells expressing NK-cell markers. TCRdb reprocessed the 5' RACE reads and keeps a single row for each CDR3 protein, giving no DNA. The repertoire table contains 500,000 or so distinct CDR3 sequences. Input material: blood T cells: a sorted CD56 or NKG2C T cell subset, CD4+ or CD8+ T cells, or bulk PBMC T cells (not recorded which). These receptors originate from a man between 18 and 35 years old in good health. Each CDR3 is given with its conserved first and last residue.

j_gene	v_gene	CDR3aa
TRBJ1-5	TRBV19	CASTGTVGVNQPQHF
TRBJ1-6	TRBV7-3	CASSLMIDSPLHF
TRBJ2-2	TRBV5-1	CASTLRGRDSGELFF
TRBJ2-7	TRBV29-1	CSGSARGHEQYF
TRBJ2-7	TRBV27	CASSPGTIRTSYEQYF
TRBJ2-4	TRBV12-3/TRBV12-4	CASSATGGSGKNIQYF
TRBJ2-3	TRBV5-4	CASSLPRGRGTSGPSTDTQYF
TRBJ2-6	TRBV24-1	CATSDFSSGANVLTF
TRBJ2-2	TRBV7-2	CASSQLGGFSPGELFF
TRBJ1-1	TRBV3-1	CASSALPTTNTEAFF
TRBJ2-3	TRBV5-1	CASSLVVDADTQYF
TRBJ1-2	TRBV11-2	CASSFVSGGLYGYTF
TRBJ2-7	TRBV7-9	CASSLSGTSRSGQYF
TRBJ1-1	TRBV11-2	CASSLGTLKEAFF
TRBJ2-1	TRBV6-1	CASSGRDSDNEQFF
TRBJ2-5	TRBV25-1	CASQRGRETQYF